This TCR beta chain was profiled in a study of vaccination and CD4 T cells after COVID-19. Whole-study context: Subjects got two shots of BNT162b2 or mRNA-1273 vaccine. Timing of post-vaccine sample collection was a median 72 days after dose two, with a range of 14 to 241.

An Oncomine TCR Beta short-read assay was used to sequence the DNA from cultured CD4+ T cells. TCRdb reprocessed the PCR reads via MiXCR and lists one record per CDR3 protein. This repertoire shows 3,500 to 4,000 distinct CDR3 sequences, around two thirds found once; its top ten account for approximately 36%. Worth noting for this clonotype: Its antigen remains unknown.

Treatment specified: approximately 9-day PBMC culture with coronavirus spike peptide pools or control peptides (ViraFEST assay). ViraFEST enlarged antigen-specific T cell populations with peptide pools and afterwards sequenced TCRs. V lost 3 bases and J lost 7, with 12 bases in between. The germline CDR1 and CDR2 sequences are DFQATT and SNEGSKA (reference sequence). CDR3 length equals 12 residues. Sequencing was performed on CD4+ T cells from blood, cultured in vitro. The V gene is TRBV20-1, the J gene TRBJ1-2; TRBD1 might be the D (6 bases). This sequence originates from a human donor who had recovered from COVID-19. CDR3 loop: CSASLGAVGYTF. CDR3 in DNA: TGCAGTGCTAGTCTGGGGGCCGTTGGCTACACCTTC.